This T cell receptor beta chain was sequenced for a study of type 1 and type 2 diabetes patients. Study conclusions and caveats: Highly-expanded CD4+ clones were few in type 2 diabetes, median one, 3.9% of reads.

CDR3 length equals 16 residues. Germline CDR1 reads MDHEN; CDR2 reads SYDVKM. With V trimmed by 5 bases and J by 3 bases, 11 bases remained unmatched. This clonotype was counted only a few times. Its antigen is currently unknown. Amplification started from genomic DNA. Multiplex PCR with 30 forward and 13 reverse primers amplified the TCR beta CDR3. MiXCR, applied by TCRdb to the multiplex PCR reads, yields one record per CDR3 protein. The table shows more than 250,000 distinct CDR3 sequences, with roughly 48% occurring only once. Material for sequencing was peripheral blood mononuclear cells (PBMCs). This TCR was recovered from a man younger than 35 with type 2 diabetes. The chain combines TRBV28 with TRBJ2-7, with 9 bases aligning to TRBD1. DNA for the CDR3: TGTGCCAGCAGTAATACAGGGGGCGCAGAAGGCTACGAGCAGTACTTC. Protein: CASSNTGGAEGYEQYF.